Shown below are 10 T cell receptor beta chains from a single sample sequenced in a study of T cell changes during pregnancy in multiple sclerosis (dated by TCRdb to about 2019). Libraries were constructed by the immunoSEQ multiplex PCR assay. Here the immuneACCESS table is served through TCRdb, limited to in-frame sequences with V and J called. Missing clones are a known gap in these copies; in checked studies unresolved V genes cover under half, and the rest lacks a known reason. This sample lists about 110,000 clones; under 95% were detected once. The top ten clones comprise about 1.6% of the sample. Specimen: peripheral blood, collected before pregnancy. All receptors come from a female donor with multiple sclerosis, enrolled in a pregnancy study.

This chain uses TRBV15 with TRBJ2-3; TRBD1 aligns across 9 bases. V dropped 2 bases and J dropped 1; count of bases not matched to a gene: 4. Germline CDR1 LNHNV, CDR2 YYDKDF (reference sequence). The CDR3 contains 16 residues. This CDR3 is CATSRPDRGGTDTQYF. CDR3 in DNA: TGTGCCACCAGCAGACCGGACAGGGGTGGCACAGATACGCAGTATTTT.

J is TRBJ2-1 and V is TRBV29-1, with 8 bases aligning to TRBD2. The CDR3 covers 14 residues. Germline assignment: CDR1 SQVTM and CDR2 ANQGSEA. Trimming removed 2 bases from V and 6 bases from J; junction bases left unmatched: 6. CDR3 in DNA: TGCAGCGTTGAATACGGAGCGGGAGTCAATGAGCAGTTCTTC. Its translation: CSVEYGAGVNEQFF.

The chain is built from TRBV7-3 and TRBJ1-1; D gene uncertain. In germline, CDR1 is SGHTA, CDR2 FQGTGA. This CDR3 is built from 13 residues. V lost 2 bases and J lost 8, with 12 bases in between. CDR3 residues: CASSLPDSGEAFF. In nucleotides, the CDR3 is TGTGCCAGCAGCTTACCCGATTCAGGCGAAGCTTTCTTT. Full variable domain (remainder filled in from reference TRBV7-3 and TRBJ1-1): GAGVSQTPSNKVTEKGKYVELRCDPISGHTALYWYRQSLGQGPEFLIYFQGTGAADDSGLPNDRFFAVRPEGSVSTLKIQRTERGDSAVYLCASSLPDSGEAFFGQGTRLTVV.

The chain employs TRBV27 and TRBJ2-7, with TRBD2 matching 10 bases. The J segment lost 7 bases and the V segment lost 6 bases, leaving 15 bases of the junction unmatched. The CDR3 length is 16 residues. Germline V CDR1 and CDR2: MNHEY, SMNVEV (reference sequence). CDR3 in DNA: TGTGCCAGCAGCCGACTTGGAGCGGGAGGGCCTATGGAGCAGTACTTC. Translating gives CASSRLGAGGPMEQYF.

The rearrangement uses TRBV19 and TRBJ2-3, with 7 bases that match TRBD2. The V and J ends lost 6 bases and 0 bases, in that order; junction bases with no gene match: 3. Germline loops: CDR1 LNHDA, CDR2 SQIVND (reference sequence). The CDR3 loop spans 14 amino acids. The CDR3 DNA is TGTGCCAGTAGCCGGACTAGAAGCACAGATACGCAGTATTTT. Amino acid sequence: CASSRTRSTDTQYF.

This clone was detected only once. V gene TRBV7-3 combines with J gene TRBJ2-7; TRBD1 matches 7 bases. CDR1 is SGHTA and CDR2 is FQGTGA in the germline V gene. Unmatched junction bases numbered 10, after V lost 5 bases and J lost 3 bases. CDR3 length: 15 amino acids. CDR3 region: CASSPSGTDYYEQYF. The CDR3 DNA follows: TGTGCCAGCAGCCCCTCCGGGACAGACTACTACGAGCAGTACTTC.

The rearrangement uses TRBV5-4 and TRBJ2-1; D uncertain. With 0 bases removed from V and 3 bases from J, the gap between germline ends came to 13 bases. The germline V gene encodes CDR1 SGHNT and CDR2 YYREEE (reference sequence). The length of the CDR3 is 16 residues. CDR3 DNA: TGTGCCAGCAGCTTGGGCGCTAAGGAGCTCTACAATGAGCAGTTCTTC. Translating it yields CASSLGAKELYNEQFF.

The chain uses TRBV6-5 and TRBJ1-1, with 8 bases aligning to TRBD1. With V trimmed by 6 bases and J by 6 bases, 9 bases remained unmatched. The CDR3 is 14 amino acids. Germline V lookup: CDR1 MNHEY, CDR2 SVGAGI. This chain's CDR3 is CASRYDRGRAEAFF. CDR3 coding DNA: TGTGCCAGCAGGTACGACAGGGGAAGGGCTGAAGCTTTCTTT.

The genes are TRBV14 and TRBJ2-1; 13 bases map to TRBD2. The CDR3 spans 16 residues. V was clipped by 4 bases and J by 7 bases; unmatched bases: 7. Germline V gives CDR1 SGHDN, CDR2 FVKESK. In DNA form, the CDR3 reads TGTGCCAGCAGCCGCCTCGGGACTAGCGGGACTAATGAGCAGTTCTTC. Translation: CASSRLGTSGTNEQFF.

This clone was seen a handful of times. As DNA, the CDR3 is TGCAGCGTTGAAAGGGGCTATGGCTACACCTTC. Its translation is CSVERGYGYTF. The genes are TRBV29-1 and TRBJ1-2; TRBD1 might be the D (5 bases). Per the germline V gene, CDR1 is SQVTM and CDR2 is ANQGSEA. V gave up 2 bases and J gave up 4 bases, with 5 bases separating them. CDR3 length: 11 residues. Full variable domain (missing parts from reference TRBV29-1 and TRBJ1-2): SAVISQKPSRDICQRGTSLTIQCQVDSQVTMMFWYRQQPGQSLTLIATANQGSEATYESGFVIDKFPISRPNLTFSTLTVSNMSPEDSSIYLCSVERGYGYTFGSGTRLTVV.